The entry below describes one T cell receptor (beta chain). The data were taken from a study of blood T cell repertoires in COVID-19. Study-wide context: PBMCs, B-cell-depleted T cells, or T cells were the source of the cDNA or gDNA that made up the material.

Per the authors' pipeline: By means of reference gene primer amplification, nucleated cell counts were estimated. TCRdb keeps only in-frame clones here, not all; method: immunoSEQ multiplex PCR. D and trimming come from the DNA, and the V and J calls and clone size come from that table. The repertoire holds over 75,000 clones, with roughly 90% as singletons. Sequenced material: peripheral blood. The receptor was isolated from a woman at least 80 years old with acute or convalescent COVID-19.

Here the CDR3 reads CASSYPRGAGNQETQYF. The DNA for the CDR3 is TGTGCCAGCAGTTACCCTCGGGGAGCGGGGAACCAAGAGACCCAGTACTTC. The V and J genes are TRBV6-2 or TRBV6-3 and TRBJ2-5, with TRBD2 identical over 7 bases. Germline V gene data show CDR1 as MNHEY and CDR2 as SVGEGT. V dropped 2 bases and J dropped 0; count of bases not matched to a gene: 9. This CDR3 spans 17 amino acids.